The 4 T cell receptor beta chains below were found in one sample sequenced in a study of monozygotic twins with inflammatory bowel disease. TCRdb reanalyzed the 5' RACE reads and collapses them to one entry per CDR3 protein, without DNA. The ten top clones account for roughly 1.2%, within a sample of 110,000 to 150,000 distinct CDR3 sequences. Material for sequencing was blood. These receptors all stem from a human donor with ulcerative colitis or Crohn's disease, or a healthy co-twin of an affected twin (not recorded which).

CDR3 residues: CASRETGANSPLHF. The chain recombines TRBV27 with TRBJ1-6; TCRdb proposes TRBD1, but this gene call is untestable without DNA. Germline CDR1 and CDR2: MNHEY and SMNVEV (reference sequence). This CDR3 is built from 14 residues.

The gene calls are TRBV10-1 and TRBJ2-7; TCRdb returns TRBD2, unconfirmable since there is no DNA. The CDR3 sequence is 16 residues long. CDR1 is WNHNN and CDR2 is SYGVQD in the germline V gene (reference sequence). This CDR3 reads CASSDGLAGVGNEQYF.

The chain is built from TRBV19 and TRBJ1-1; the D call of TRBD1 rests on TCRdb alone, since no DNA is present to check it. Germline values: CDR1 LNHDA, CDR2 SQIVND (reference sequence). There are 17 residues in the CDR3. The CDR3 reads CASTDDRGQGSDTEAFF.

The chain couples TRBV5-1 to TRBJ2-7; TCRdb designates TRBD2, a call that cannot be tested without DNA. The CDR3 spans 18 residues. Per germline, CDR1 SGHRS and CDR2 YFSETQ. The CDR3 spells CASSLARLAGGGSYEQYF.